The clone carrying this TCR beta chain was recorded only once. Its antigen is unknown. CDR3 length: 18 amino acids. Trimming took 3 bases from V and 2 from J; bases not matched to a gene: 14. Germline CDR1 and CDR2: SGHVS and FQNEAQ. Both 60 Vbeta primers and 13 Jbeta primers went into the PCR. Sequencing used immunoSEQ multiplex PCR; TCRdb keeps in-frame clones, though not all of them. Of under 200,000 clones in the sample, 65% to 85% are singletons; the top ten hold about 0.8%. The data stem from a study of cytomegalovirus exposure and HLA in healthy donors. Study-level information: Early released data had approximately 86 million unique TCRs, all coming from HLA-typed donors. Whole-study results and caveats: An analysis done earlier found most TCR beta V segments productive about 90% or about 30% of the time. A missense DCLRE1C variant was associated with V- and J-gene trimming of TCR beta chains in a later analysis, and an independent cohort replicated the association.

The chain is built from TRBV7-8 and TRBJ2-5; 8 nucleotides match TRBD1. This sequence was found in a woman between 18 and 29 years old in good health and CMV-seronegative. The sequencing sample was made of PBMCs. CDR3 sequence: CASSFIYIIRTGQETQYF. The CDR3 DNA is TGTGCCAGCAGCTTCATATACATCATTCGGACAGGGCAAGAGACCCAGTACTTC.